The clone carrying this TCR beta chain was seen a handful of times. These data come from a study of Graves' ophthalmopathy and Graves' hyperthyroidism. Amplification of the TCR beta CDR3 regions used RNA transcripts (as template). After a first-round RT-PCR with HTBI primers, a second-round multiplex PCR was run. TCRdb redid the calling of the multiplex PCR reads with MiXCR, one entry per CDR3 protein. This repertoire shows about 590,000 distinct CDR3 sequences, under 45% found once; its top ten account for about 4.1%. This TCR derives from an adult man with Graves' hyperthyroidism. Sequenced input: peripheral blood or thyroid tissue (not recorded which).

Here the CDR3 reads CASSIVWGRGTEAFF. The DNA for the CDR3 is TGTGCCAGTAGTATAGTATGGGGTAGAGGCACTGAAGCTTTCTTT. The J gene is TRBJ1-1, the V gene TRBV19; D call uncertain. The CDR3 contains 15 residues. The ends were cut back, 1 base at V and 4 bases at J, with 13 bases in the middle. The V gene's germline CDR1 is LNHDA and CDR2 SQIVND (reference sequence).